The rows below give T cell receptor beta chains drawn from one sample of a study of cytomegalovirus exposure and HLA in healthy donors. TCRdb keeps only in-frame clones here, not all; method: immunoSEQ multiplex PCR. The sample comprises about 280,000 clones, around 89% of which are singletons, and roughly 1% rests with the top ten. Sequencing was performed on PBMCs. These receptors were obtained from a young woman in good health and CMV-seronegative. The CDR3 runs from the conserved cysteine through the conserved F or W. The D gene is left open where the match is weak. Only part of the rows carry a size: once, few, many, or a class if the clone is expanded.

J gene: TRBJ2-7
V gene: TRBV25-1
D gene: TRBD2
clone size: -
CDR3 protein: CASSDLRASGISPYEQYF
CDR3 DNA: TGTGCCAGCAGTGATTTAAGGGCTAGCGGGATTTCGCCCTACGAGCAGTACTTC

J gene: TRBJ1-5
V gene: TRBV6-1
D gene: -
clone size: -
CDR3 protein: CASSERHRSNQPQHF
CDR3 DNA: TGTGCCAGCAGTGAAAGACACCGTAGCAATCAGCCCCAGCATTTT

J gene: TRBJ2-3
V gene: TRBV7-8
D gene: -
clone size: -
CDR3 protein: CASSLNRDTQYF
CDR3 DNA: TGTGCCAGCAGCTTAAACAGGGATACGCAGTATTTT

J gene: TRBJ2-1
V gene: TRBV5-4
D gene: TRBD2
clone size: -
CDR3 protein: CASSTPGLARYNEQFF
CDR3 DNA: TGTGCCAGCAGTACGCCGGGACTAGCAAGGTACAATGAGCAGTTCTTC

J gene: TRBJ2-2
V gene: TRBV18
D gene: -
clone size: -
CDR3 protein: CASSPPTGRNTGELFF
CDR3 DNA: TGTGCCAGCTCACCACCTACAGGAAGGAACACCGGGGAGCTGTTTTTT

J gene: TRBJ2-1
V gene: TRBV2
D gene: TRBD1
clone size: -
CDR3 protein: CASSLIQGASYNEQFF
CDR3 DNA: TGTGCCAGCAGCCTTATTCAGGGGGCTTCCTACAATGAGCAGTTCTTC

J gene: TRBJ2-7
V gene: TRBV7-2
D gene: TRBD2
clone size: -
CDR3 protein: CASSPTGGYEQYF
CDR3 DNA: TGTGCCAGCAGCCCCACGGGAGGATACGAGCAGTACTTC

J gene: TRBJ1-5
V gene: TRBV28
D gene: TRBD1
clone size: -
CDR3 protein: CASSPTGGSQPQHF
CDR3 DNA: TGTGCCAGCAGTCCCACAGGGGGCTCTCAGCCCCAGCATTTT

J gene: TRBJ1-6
V gene: TRBV18
D gene: TRBD1
clone size: once
CDR3 protein: CASSPGTADNSPLHF
CDR3 DNA: TGTGCCAGCTCACCCGGGACAGCAGATAATTCACCCCTCCACTTT

J gene: TRBJ1-5
V gene: TRBV11-2
D gene: -
clone size: -
CDR3 protein: CASSLDGAGEKPQHF
CDR3 DNA: TGTGCCAGCAGCTTAGATGGAGCAGGGGAGAAGCCCCAGCATTTT

J gene: TRBJ2-7
V gene: TRBV11-2
D gene: -
clone size: -
CDR3 protein: CASSAIDGQGGEQYF
CDR3 DNA: TGTGCCAGCAGCGCGATCGATGGGCAGGGCGGAGAGCAGTACTTC

J gene: TRBJ2-5
V gene: TRBV7-8
D gene: TRBD1
clone size: -
CDR3 protein: CASSPGQGETQYF
CDR3 DNA: TGTGCCAGCAGCCCAGGACAGGGTGAGACCCAGTACTTC

J gene: TRBJ1-3
V gene: TRBV5-6
D gene: TRBD1
clone size: -
CDR3 protein: CASSTGTGVGNTIYF
CDR3 DNA: TGTGCCAGCAGCACCGGGACAGGGGTTGGAAACACCATATATTTT

J gene: TRBJ1-4
V gene: TRBV27
D gene: TRBD1
clone size: -
CDR3 protein: CASSRTGRREKLFF
CDR3 DNA: TGTGCCAGCAGCCGGACAGGGAGGCGTGAAAAACTGTTTTTT

J gene: TRBJ2-4
V gene: TRBV27
D gene: TRBD2
clone size: -
CDR3 protein: CASSLSSSGRAKNIQYF
CDR3 DNA: TGTGCCAGCAGTTTATCCTCCAGCGGGAGGGCCAAAAACATTCAGTACTTC

J gene: TRBJ1-1
V gene: TRBV9
D gene: -
clone size: -
CDR3 protein: CASSVRTGPNTEAFF
CDR3 DNA: TGTGCCAGCAGCGTAAGAACAGGGCCGAACACTGAAGCTTTCTTT

J gene: TRBJ1-5
V gene: TRBV27
D gene: TRBD1
clone size: -
CDR3 protein: CASSLDRENQPQHF
CDR3 DNA: TGTGCCAGCAGTTTGGACAGGGAAAATCAGCCCCAGCATTTT

J gene: TRBJ2-4
V gene: TRBV4-1
D gene: TRBD2
clone size: -
CDR3 protein: CASSLAGVENIQYF
CDR3 DNA: TGCGCCAGCAGCCTAGCGGGAGTAGAGAACATTCAGTACTTC

J gene: TRBJ1-1
V gene: TRBV30
D gene: -
clone size: -
CDR3 protein: CAWSGVGQDTEAFF
CDR3 DNA: TGTGCCTGGAGCGGGGTCGGGCAGGACACTGAAGCTTTCTTT

J gene: TRBJ1-1
V gene: TRBV10-1
D gene: -
clone size: -
CDR3 protein: CASSEQGEDTEAFF
CDR3 DNA: TGCGCCAGCAGTGAACAGGGTGAGGACACTGAAGCTTTCTTT

J gene: TRBJ2-7
V gene: TRBV6-1
D gene: TRBD1
clone size: -
CDR3 protein: CASSPDRGWYEQYF
CDR3 DNA: TGTGCCAGCAGTCCGGACAGGGGGTGGTACGAGCAGTACTTC

J gene: TRBJ2-3
V gene: TRBV4-3
D gene: TRBD2
clone size: -
CDR3 protein: CASSPLAGTDTQYF
CDR3 DNA: TGCGCCAGCAGCCCACTAGCGGGCACAGATACGCAGTATTTT

J gene: TRBJ2-7
V gene: TRBV6-1
D gene: TRBD1
clone size: few
CDR3 protein: CASRGQGAVEQYF
CDR3 DNA: TGTGCCAGCAGGGGACAGGGGGCCGTCGAGCAGTACTTC

J gene: TRBJ1-2
V gene: TRBV2
D gene: TRBD1
clone size: -
CDR3 protein: CASRADRAWGYTF
CDR3 DNA: TGTGCCAGCAGGGCGGACAGGGCGTGGGGCTACACCTTC

J gene: TRBJ1-2
V gene: TRBV19
D gene: -
clone size: -
CDR3 protein: CASGVDAPEDYGYTF
CDR3 DNA: TGTGCCAGCGGGGTGGACGCCCCAGAAGACTATGGCTACACCTTC

J gene: TRBJ2-1
V gene: TRBV5-1
D gene: -
clone size: -
CDR3 protein: CASTSWVEVEQFF
CDR3 DNA: TGCGCCAGCACCTCCTGGGTGGAGGTCGAGCAGTTCTTC

J gene: TRBJ2-5
V gene: TRBV2
D gene: TRBD2
clone size: -
CDR3 protein: CASSEIAGETQYF
CDR3 DNA: TGTGCCAGCAGTGAAATAGCGGGAGAGACCCAGTACTTC

J gene: TRBJ1-3
V gene: TRBV23-1
D gene: -
clone size: -
CDR3 protein: CASGWTVSGNTIYF
CDR3 DNA: TGCGCCAGCGGATGGACAGTCTCTGGAAACACCATATATTTT

J gene: TRBJ2-3
V gene: TRBV19
D gene: -
clone size: -
CDR3 protein: CASSNRGSTDTQYF
CDR3 DNA: TGTGCCAGTAGTAACCGAGGAAGCACAGATACGCAGTATTTT

J gene: TRBJ1-1
V gene: TRBV6-4
D gene: TRBD1
clone size: -
CDR3 protein: CASSLTGTGDEAFF
CDR3 DNA: TGTGCCAGCAGTCTGACCGGGACAGGGGATGAAGCTTTCTTT

J gene: TRBJ1-1
V gene: TRBV25-1
D gene: -
clone size: -
CDR3 protein: CASSPRANTEAFF
CDR3 DNA: TGTGCCAGCAGTCCCAGGGCTAACACTGAAGCTTTCTTT

J gene: TRBJ2-7
V gene: TRBV9
D gene: -
clone size: -
CDR3 protein: CASSVGAFNEQYF
CDR3 DNA: TGTGCCAGCAGCGTAGGGGCGTTCAACGAGCAGTACTTC

J gene: TRBJ1-4
V gene: TRBV5-1
D gene: -
clone size: -
CDR3 protein: CASSLTEANEKLFF
CDR3 DNA: TGCGCCAGCAGCTTGACAGAAGCAAATGAAAAACTGTTTTTT

J gene: TRBJ2-5
V gene: TRBV29-1
D gene: TRBD1
clone size: -
CDR3 protein: CSVPGTGKETQYF
CDR3 DNA: TGCAGCGTGCCCGGGACAGGGAAAGAGACCCAGTACTTC

J gene: TRBJ1-2
V gene: TRBV21-1
D gene: -
clone size: -
CDR3 protein: CASSKYKGPRDGYTF
CDR3 DNA: TGTGCCAGCAGCAAATATAAAGGTCCCAGGGATGGCTACACCTTC

J gene: TRBJ2-7
V gene: TRBV28
D gene: TRBD2
clone size: -
CDR3 protein: CASRFSISGNPPYEQYF
CDR3 DNA: TGTGCCAGCAGATTTTCGATAAGCGGGAACCCCCCGTACGAGCAGTACTTC

J gene: TRBJ1-5
V gene: TRBV18
D gene: TRBD1
clone size: -
CDR3 protein: CASSPGTAGMQHF
CDR3 DNA: TGTGCCAGCTCACCGGGGACAGCCGGTATGCAGCATTTT

J gene: TRBJ1-2
V gene: TRBV28
D gene: -
clone size: -
CDR3 protein: CASTPFQAIVDGYTF
CDR3 DNA: TGTGCCAGCACCCCCTTTCAGGCCATCGTCGACGGCTACACCTTC

J gene: TRBJ2-7
V gene: TRBV7-2
D gene: -
clone size: -
CDR3 protein: CASSGIAEAYEQYF
CDR3 DNA: TGTGCCAGCAGCGGAATAGCGGAAGCCTACGAGCAGTACTTC

J gene: TRBJ1-1
V gene: TRBV2
D gene: TRBD1
clone size: once
CDR3 protein: CASRETGIGTEAFF
CDR3 DNA: TGTGCCAGCAGGGAGACAGGGATCGGCACTGAAGCTTTCTTT

J gene: TRBJ2-7
V gene: TRBV6-5
D gene: -
clone size: -
CDR3 protein: CASSYSSSGDEQYF
CDR3 DNA: TGTGCCAGCAGTTACTCAAGCAGTGGAGATGAGCAGTACTTC

J gene: TRBJ2-1
V gene: TRBV4-1
D gene: TRBD2
clone size: once
CDR3 protein: CASSQRLAELSYNEQFF
CDR3 DNA: TGCGCCAGCAGCCAAAGACTAGCGGAATTATCCTACAATGAGCAGTTCTTC

J gene: TRBJ1-1
V gene: TRBV27
D gene: -
clone size: few
CDR3 protein: CASSLHGNTEAFF
CDR3 DNA: TGTGCCAGCAGTCTCCACGGGAACACTGAAGCTTTCTTT

J gene: TRBJ2-2
V gene: TRBV5-4
D gene: -
clone size: -
CDR3 protein: CASRNRSGTGELFF
CDR3 DNA: TGTGCCAGCAGAAACAGGTCCGGTACCGGGGAGCTGTTTTTT

J gene: TRBJ2-7
V gene: TRBV27
D gene: TRBD2
clone size: -
CDR3 protein: CASSSRSGRSPYEQYF
CDR3 DNA: TGTGCCAGCAGTTCCCGTAGCGGGAGGTCCCCCTACGAGCAGTACTTC

J gene: TRBJ2-3
V gene: TRBV10-2
D gene: TRBD2
clone size: -
CDR3 protein: CASSRTSGSSDTQYF
CDR3 DNA: TGCGCCAGCAGTCGGACTAGCGGGAGTTCAGATACGCAGTATTTT

J gene: TRBJ2-1
V gene: TRBV5-1
D gene: -
clone size: -
CDR3 protein: CASSLRGGPLHEQFF
CDR3 DNA: TGCGCCAGCAGCTTGAGGGGGGGGCCCCTCCATGAGCAGTTCTTC

J gene: TRBJ2-5
V gene: TRBV5-8
D gene: TRBD2
clone size: -
CDR3 protein: CASSPGTSGTLETQYF
CDR3 DNA: TGTGCCAGCAGCCCTGGGACTAGCGGGACCCTGGAGACCCAGTACTTC

J gene: TRBJ1-2
V gene: TRBV7-2
D gene: -
clone size: -
CDR3 protein: CASSLITRGGYTF
CDR3 DNA: TGTGCCAGCAGCTTAATCACCCGGGGTGGCTACACCTTC

J gene: TRBJ2-3
V gene: TRBV4-1
D gene: -
clone size: -
CDR3 protein: CASSQDSVTDTQYF
CDR3 DNA: TGCGCCAGCAGCCAAGATTCGGTCACAGATACGCAGTATTTT

J gene: TRBJ2-5
V gene: TRBV4-1
D gene: -
clone size: -
CDR3 protein: CASSQDYAGLQETQYF
CDR3 DNA: TGCGCCAGCAGCCAGGATTACGCAGGACTTCAAGAGACCCAGTACTTC

J gene: TRBJ2-7
V gene: TRBV30
D gene: TRBD2
clone size: -
CDR3 protein: CAWLAGVSEQYF
CDR3 DNA: TGTGCCTGGCTAGCGGGAGTATCCGAGCAGTACTTC

J gene: TRBJ1-5
V gene: TRBV5-6
D gene: TRBD1
clone size: -
CDR3 protein: CASSRTGGVITKEPQHF
CDR3 DNA: TGTGCCAGCAGCAGGACAGGGGGCGTGATCACCAAGGAGCCCCAGCATTTT

J gene: TRBJ2-1
V gene: TRBV28
D gene: TRBD2
clone size: -
CDR3 protein: CASSGGGYNEQFF
CDR3 DNA: TGTGCCAGCAGTGGGGGGGGTTACAATGAGCAGTTCTTC

J gene: TRBJ1-2
V gene: TRBV7-2
D gene: -
clone size: once
CDR3 protein: CASSESWGRSGYTF
CDR3 DNA: TGTGCCAGCAGCGAGTCGTGGGGCAGGAGTGGCTACACCTTC

J gene: TRBJ2-1
V gene: TRBV6-1
D gene: -
clone size: -
CDR3 protein: CASSWRGNEQFF
CDR3 DNA: TGTGCCAGCAGTTGGCGGGGCAATGAGCAGTTCTTC

J gene: TRBJ2-2
V gene: TRBV5-4
D gene: TRBD1
clone size: -
CDR3 protein: CASSPGQTSNTGELFF
CDR3 DNA: TGTGCCAGCAGCCCGGGACAGACCTCGAACACCGGGGAGCTGTTTTTT

J gene: TRBJ2-3
V gene: TRBV6-1
D gene: -
clone size: -
CDR3 protein: CASSARQVTFREADTQYF
CDR3 DNA: TGTGCCAGCAGTGCCAGGCAAGTCACGTTCCGGGAAGCGGATACGCAGTATTTT

J gene: TRBJ1-6
V gene: TRBV2
D gene: TRBD1
clone size: -
CDR3 protein: CASTDTGAYNSPLHF
CDR3 DNA: TGTGCCAGCACCGACACAGGGGCCTATAATTCACCCCTCCACTTT

J gene: TRBJ1-6
V gene: TRBV27
D gene: -
clone size: -
CDR3 protein: CASSLYSGSYNSPLHF
CDR3 DNA: TGTGCCAGCAGTTTATACAGTGGCTCCTATAATTCACCCCTCCACTTT